The present TCR beta chain was sequenced within a study of beta chain features in type 1 diabetes. This CDR3 is 13 amino acids long. The germline gives CDR1 SGHTA, CDR2 FQGTGA. V was shortened by 4 bases and J by 4 bases, with 8 bases between the two germline ends. Expressed TCRB transcripts were sequenced, since all the RNA that had been isolated was reverse transcribed. Generated by immunoSEQ multiplex PCR, the TCRdb table keeps only in-frame clones and is missing some. The profile covers 150,000 or so clones, with about 51% appearing a single time and around 0.39% taken by the ten largest. This clone has only a few counts.

The genes are TRBV7-3 and TRBJ1-3; D is uncertain. Sequencing was carried out using Tregs from blood. The receptor was isolated from a man aged 18 to 30 in good health. The CDR3 is CASSYQQGNTIYF. CDR3 sequence (DNA): TGTGCCAGCAGCTACCAACAGGGAAACACCATATATTTT.